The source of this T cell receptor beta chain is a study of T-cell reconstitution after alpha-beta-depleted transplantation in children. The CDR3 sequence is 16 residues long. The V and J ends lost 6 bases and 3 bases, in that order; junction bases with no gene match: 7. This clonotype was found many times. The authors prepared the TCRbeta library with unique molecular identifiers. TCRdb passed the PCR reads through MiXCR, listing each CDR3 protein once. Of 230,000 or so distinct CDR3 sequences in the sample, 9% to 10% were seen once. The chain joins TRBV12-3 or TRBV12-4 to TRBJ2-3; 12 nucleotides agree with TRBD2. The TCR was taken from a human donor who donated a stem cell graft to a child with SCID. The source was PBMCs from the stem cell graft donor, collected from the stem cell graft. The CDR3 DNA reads TGTGCCAGCAGCCCGCTAGCGGGGGGGCAGACAGATACGCAGTATTTT. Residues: CASSPLAGGQTDTQYF.